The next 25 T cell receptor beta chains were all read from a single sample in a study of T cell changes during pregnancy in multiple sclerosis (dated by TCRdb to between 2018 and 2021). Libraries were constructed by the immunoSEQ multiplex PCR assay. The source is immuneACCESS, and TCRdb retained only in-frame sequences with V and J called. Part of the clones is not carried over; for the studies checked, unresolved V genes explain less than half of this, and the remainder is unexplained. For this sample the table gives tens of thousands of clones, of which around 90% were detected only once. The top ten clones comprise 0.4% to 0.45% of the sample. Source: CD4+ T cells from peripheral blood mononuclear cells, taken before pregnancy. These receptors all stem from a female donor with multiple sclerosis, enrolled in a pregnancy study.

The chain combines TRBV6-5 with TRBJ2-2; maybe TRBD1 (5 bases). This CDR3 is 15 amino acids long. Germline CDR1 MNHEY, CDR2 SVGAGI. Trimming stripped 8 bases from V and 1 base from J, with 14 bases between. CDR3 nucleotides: TGTGCCAGCTACGGTAGGGGCTTGAACACCGGGGAGCTGTTTTTT. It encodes CASYGRGLNTGELFF.

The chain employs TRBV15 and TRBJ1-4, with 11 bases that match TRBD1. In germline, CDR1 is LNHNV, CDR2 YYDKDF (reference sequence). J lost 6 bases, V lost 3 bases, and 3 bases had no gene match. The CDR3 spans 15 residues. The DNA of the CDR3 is TGTGCCACCAGCAGTCTGGGACAGGGGGATGAAAAACTGTTTTTT. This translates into CATSSLGQGDEKLFF.

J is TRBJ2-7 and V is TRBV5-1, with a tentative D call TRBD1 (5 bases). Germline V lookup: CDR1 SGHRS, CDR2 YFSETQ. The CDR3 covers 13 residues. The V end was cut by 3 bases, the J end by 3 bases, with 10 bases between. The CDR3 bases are TGCGCCAGCAGCTGGAACAGGAACTACGAGCAGTACTTC. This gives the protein CASSWNRNYEQYF.

In DNA, the CDR3 is TGCAGCGTGAGGGACATGAACACTGAAGCTTTCTTT. It yields the protein CSVRDMNTEAFF. This chain connects TRBV29-1 to TRBJ1-1; tentatively, D is TRBD1 (6 bases). The CDR3 is made up of 12 amino acids. Germline CDR1 and CDR2: SQVTM and ANQGSEA. Trimming took off 6 bases at V and 0 bases at J, with 8 bases between the two ends. The complete variable domain, with remaining parts taken from reference TRBV29-1 and TRBJ1-1, reads SAVISQKPSRDICQRGTSLTIQCQVDSQVTMMFWYRQQPGQSLTLIATANQGSEATYESGFVIDKFPISRPNLTFSTLTVSNMSPEDSSIYLCSVRDMNTEAFFGQGTRLTVV.

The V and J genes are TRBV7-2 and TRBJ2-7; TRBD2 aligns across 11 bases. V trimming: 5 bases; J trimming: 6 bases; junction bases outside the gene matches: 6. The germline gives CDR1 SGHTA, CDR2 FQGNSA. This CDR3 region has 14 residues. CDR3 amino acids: CASSPTSGKVEQYF. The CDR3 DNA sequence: TGTGCCAGCAGCCCGACTAGCGGGAAGGTCGAGCAGTACTTC. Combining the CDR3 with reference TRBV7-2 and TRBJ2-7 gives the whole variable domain GAGVSQSPSNKVTEKGKDVELRCDPISGHTALYWYRQSLGQGLEFLIYFQGNSAPDKSGLPSDRFSAERTGGSVSTLTIQRTQQEDSAVYLCASSPTSGKVEQYFGPGTRLTVT.

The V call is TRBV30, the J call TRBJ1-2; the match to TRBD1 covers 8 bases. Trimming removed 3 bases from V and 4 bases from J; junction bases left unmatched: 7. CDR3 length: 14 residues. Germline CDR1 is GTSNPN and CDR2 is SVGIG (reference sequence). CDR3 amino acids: CAWRVQGAGYGYTF. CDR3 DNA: TGTGCCTGGAGAGTCCAGGGGGCCGGCTATGGCTACACCTTC.

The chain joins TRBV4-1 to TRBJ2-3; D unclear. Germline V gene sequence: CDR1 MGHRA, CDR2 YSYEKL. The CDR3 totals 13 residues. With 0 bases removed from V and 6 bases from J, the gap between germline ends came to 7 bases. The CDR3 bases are TGCGCCAGCAGCCAAGAATCCGGGGATACGCAGTATTTT. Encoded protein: CASSQESGDTQYF.

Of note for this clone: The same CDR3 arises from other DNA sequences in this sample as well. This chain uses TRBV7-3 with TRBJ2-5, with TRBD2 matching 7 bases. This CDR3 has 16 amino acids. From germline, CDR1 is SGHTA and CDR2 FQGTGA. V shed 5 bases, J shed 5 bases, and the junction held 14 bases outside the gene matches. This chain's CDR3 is CASSPSGFPGGETQYF. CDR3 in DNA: TGTGCCAGCAGCCCTAGCGGCTTTCCCGGAGGGGAGACCCAGTACTTC.

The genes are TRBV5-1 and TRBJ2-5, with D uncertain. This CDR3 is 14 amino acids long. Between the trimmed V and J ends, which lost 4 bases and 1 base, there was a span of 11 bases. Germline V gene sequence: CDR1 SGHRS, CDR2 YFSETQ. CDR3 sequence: CASSPGASQETQYF. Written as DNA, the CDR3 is TGCGCCAGCAGCCCCGGTGCCTCCCAAGAGACCCAGTACTTC.

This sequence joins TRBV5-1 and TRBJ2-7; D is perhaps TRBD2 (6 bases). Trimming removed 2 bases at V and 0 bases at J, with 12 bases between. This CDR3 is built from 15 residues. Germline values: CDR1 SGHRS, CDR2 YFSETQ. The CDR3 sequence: CASSFDGGSSYEQYF. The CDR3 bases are TGCGCCAGCAGCTTCGACGGGGGTAGCTCCTACGAGCAGTACTTC.

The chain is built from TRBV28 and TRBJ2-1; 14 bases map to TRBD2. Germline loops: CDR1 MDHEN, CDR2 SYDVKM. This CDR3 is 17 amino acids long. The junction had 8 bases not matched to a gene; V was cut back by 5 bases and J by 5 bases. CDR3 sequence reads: CASSTGLAGVTHNEQFF. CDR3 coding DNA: TGTGCCAGCAGTACGGGACTAGCGGGAGTTACCCACAATGAGCAGTTCTTC.

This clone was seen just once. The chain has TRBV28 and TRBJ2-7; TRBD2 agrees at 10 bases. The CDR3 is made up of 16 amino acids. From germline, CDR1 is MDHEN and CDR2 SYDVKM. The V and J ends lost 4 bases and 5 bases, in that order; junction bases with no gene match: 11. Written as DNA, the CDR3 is TGTGCCAGCAGTTCCCGGGGAGCGGGAGGGCCTCACGAGCAGTACTTC. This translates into CASSSRGAGGPHEQYF.

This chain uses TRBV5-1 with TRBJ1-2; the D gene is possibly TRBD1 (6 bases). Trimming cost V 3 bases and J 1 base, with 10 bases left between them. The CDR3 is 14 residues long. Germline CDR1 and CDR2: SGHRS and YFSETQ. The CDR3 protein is CASSWRTDNYGYTF. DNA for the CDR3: TGCGCCAGCAGCTGGCGGACAGATAACTATGGCTACACCTTC.

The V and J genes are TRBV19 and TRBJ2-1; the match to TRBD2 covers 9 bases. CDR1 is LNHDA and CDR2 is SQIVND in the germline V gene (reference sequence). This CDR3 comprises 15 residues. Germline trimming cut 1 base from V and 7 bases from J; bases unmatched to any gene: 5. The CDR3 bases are TGTGCCAGTAGTATAGGGCTAGCGGGATGGAATGAGCAGTTCTTC. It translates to CASSIGLAGWNEQFF.

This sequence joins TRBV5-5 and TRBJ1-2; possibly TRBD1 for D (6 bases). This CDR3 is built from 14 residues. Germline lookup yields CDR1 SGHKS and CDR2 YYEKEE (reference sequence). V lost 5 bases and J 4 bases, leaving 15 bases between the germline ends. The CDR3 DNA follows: TGTGCCAGCAGGCCGGACAGATTAACCTATGGCTACACCTTC. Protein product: CASRPDRLTYGYTF.

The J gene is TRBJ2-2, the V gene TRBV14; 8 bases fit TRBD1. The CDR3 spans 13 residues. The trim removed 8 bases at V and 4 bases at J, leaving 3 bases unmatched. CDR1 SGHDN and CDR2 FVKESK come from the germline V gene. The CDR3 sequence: CASGTGLTGELFF. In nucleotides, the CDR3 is TGTGCCAGCGGGACAGGTCTCACCGGGGAGCTGTTTTTT.

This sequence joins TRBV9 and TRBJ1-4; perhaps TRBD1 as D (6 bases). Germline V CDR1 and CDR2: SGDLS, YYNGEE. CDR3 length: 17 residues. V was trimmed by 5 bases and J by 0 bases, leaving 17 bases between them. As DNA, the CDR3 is TGTGCCAGCAGTCTAGAGGGGGGGCTCTCAACTAATGAAAAACTGTTTTTT. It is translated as CASSLEGGLSTNEKLFF.

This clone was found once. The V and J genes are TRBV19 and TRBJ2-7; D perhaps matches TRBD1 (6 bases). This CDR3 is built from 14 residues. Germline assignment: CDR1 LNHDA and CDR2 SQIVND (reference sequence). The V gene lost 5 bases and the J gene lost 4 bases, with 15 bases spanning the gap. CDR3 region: CASSLAGVDYEQYF. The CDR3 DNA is TGTGCCAGTAGTTTGGCAGGGGTGGATTACGAGCAGTACTTC.

CDR3 residues: CAWSVGGFTEAFF. In nucleotides, the CDR3 is TGTGCCTGGAGTGTGGGGGGGTTCACTGAAGCTTTCTTT. The gene calls are TRBV30 and TRBJ1-1, with D perhaps matching TRBD1 (5 bases). The CDR3 is made up of 13 amino acids. In germline, CDR1 is GTSNPN, CDR2 SVGIG (reference sequence). V gave up 0 bases and J gave up 4 bases, with 9 bases separating them.

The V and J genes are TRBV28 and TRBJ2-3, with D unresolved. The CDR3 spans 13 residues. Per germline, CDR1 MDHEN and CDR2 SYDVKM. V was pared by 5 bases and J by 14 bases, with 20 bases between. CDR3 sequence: CASSVDGLVRRYF. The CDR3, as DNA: TGTGCCAGCAGTGTAGACGGGTTAGTGCGGCGGTATTTT.

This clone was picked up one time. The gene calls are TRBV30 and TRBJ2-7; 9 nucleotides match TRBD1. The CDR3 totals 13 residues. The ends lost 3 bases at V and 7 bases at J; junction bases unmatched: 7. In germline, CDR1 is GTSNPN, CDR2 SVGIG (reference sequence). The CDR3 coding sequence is TGTGCCTGGAGCTTGGGGACAGGGAGGGAGCAGTACTTC. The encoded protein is CAWSLGTGREQYF. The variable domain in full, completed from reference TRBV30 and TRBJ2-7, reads SQTIHQWPATLVQPVGSPLSLECTVEGTSNPNLYWYRQAAGRGLQLLFYSVGIGQISSEVPQNLSASRPQDRQFILSSKKLLLSDSGFYLCAWSLGTGREQYFGPGTRLTVT.

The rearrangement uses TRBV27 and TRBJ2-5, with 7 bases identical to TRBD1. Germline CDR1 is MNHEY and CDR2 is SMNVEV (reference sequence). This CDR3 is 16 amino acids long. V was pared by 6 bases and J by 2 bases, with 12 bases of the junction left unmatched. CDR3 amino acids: CASRPTHGTAQETQYF. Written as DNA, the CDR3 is TGTGCCAGCAGACCGACGCATGGGACAGCGCAAGAGACCCAGTACTTC.

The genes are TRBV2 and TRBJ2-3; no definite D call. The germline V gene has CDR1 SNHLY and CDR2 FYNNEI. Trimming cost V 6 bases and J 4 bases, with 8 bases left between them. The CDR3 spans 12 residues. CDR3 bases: TGTGCCAGCAGGGTCGGAGCAGATACGCAGTATTTT. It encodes CASRVGADTQYF.

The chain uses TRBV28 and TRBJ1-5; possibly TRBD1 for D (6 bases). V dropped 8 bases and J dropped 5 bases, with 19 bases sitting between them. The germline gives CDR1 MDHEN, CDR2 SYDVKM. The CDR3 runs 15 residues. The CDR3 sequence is CASGYLQGRDQPQHF. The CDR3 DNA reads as TGTGCCAGCGGATACCTACAGGGTCGGGATCAGCCCCAGCATTTT.

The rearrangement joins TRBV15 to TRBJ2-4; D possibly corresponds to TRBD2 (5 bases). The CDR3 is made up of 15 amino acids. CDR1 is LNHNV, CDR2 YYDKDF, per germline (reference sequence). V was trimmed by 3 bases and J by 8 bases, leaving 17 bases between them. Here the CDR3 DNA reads TGTGCCACCAGCAGGCCCGGGCCCCAGGAGGACATTCAGTACTTC. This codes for CATSRPGPQEDIQYF.